The 11 T cell receptor beta chains below were found in one sample sequenced in a study of cytomegalovirus exposure and HLA in healthy donors. In the PCR, 60 Vbeta and 13 Jbeta primers were used. The table came from immunoSEQ multiplex PCR; TCRdb's copy has only in-frame clones and leaves some out. The sample has roughly 110,000 clones. Material: PBMCs. Source of these receptors: a man aged 25 to 45 in good health and CMV-seronegative.

The V gene is TRBV28, the J gene TRBJ2-7, with D possibly being TRBD2 (6 bases). Germline loops: CDR1 MDHEN, CDR2 SYDVKM. The length of the CDR3 is 13 residues. V lost 6 bases and J lost 3, with 12 bases in between. CDR3 bases: TGTGCCAGCAGCCCCCCGGGGGACTACGAGCAGTACTTC. Residues: CASSPPGDYEQYF.

The V gene is TRBV28, the J gene TRBJ1-5, with a weak D call TRBD1 (5 bases). The germline gives CDR1 MDHEN, CDR2 SYDVKM. CDR3 length: 13 amino acids. Trimming took off 8 bases at V and 0 bases at J, with 8 bases between the two ends. The DNA of the CDR3 is TGTGCCAGCCACAGGAATAGCAATCAGCCCCAGCATTTT. Translation gives CASHRNSNQPQHF.

The chain employs TRBV7-2 and TRBJ1-1, with 9 nucleotides matching TRBD1. Per the germline V gene, CDR1 is SGHTA and CDR2 is FQGNSA. The CDR3 has 14 residues. With 4 bases clipped from V and 8 bases from J, the junction kept 8 bases outside the gene matches. The CDR3 nucleotides read TGTGCCAGCAGCTACCAGGGACAGGGATTAGAAGCTTTCTTT. It translates to CASSYQGQGLEAFF. The variable domain in full, with the rest retrieved from reference TRBV7-2 and TRBJ1-1, is GAGVSQSPSNKVTEKGKDVELRCDPISGHTALYWYRQSLGQGLEFLIYFQGNSAPDKSGLPSDRFSAERTGGSVSTLTIQRTQQEDSAVYLCASSYQGQGLEAFFGQGTRLTVV.

The DNA of the CDR3 is TGTGCCAAAGGGGGGGAGGAGGAGACAGATACGCAGTATTTT. Translated, it gives CAKGGEEETDTQYF. The V call is TRBV6-4, the J call TRBJ2-3; possible D gene TRBD2, 7 bases. Looked up from germline, CDR1 is MRHNA and CDR2 is SNTAGT. The CDR3 totals 14 residues. V was pared by 10 bases and J by 3 bases, with 17 bases between.

The V call is TRBV7-9, the J call TRBJ2-2; 10 positions agree with TRBD1. The germline CDR1 and CDR2 sequences are SEHNR and FQNEAQ (reference sequence). The CDR3 is 16 residues long. With 9 bases clipped from V and 3 bases from J, the junction kept 10 bases outside the gene matches. The CDR3 DNA is TGTGCCAGGGACGCGTTCGGACAGGGGGACACCGGGGAGCTGTTTTTT. As protein: CARDAFGQGDTGELFF. The variable domain in full, with the rest retrieved from reference TRBV7-9 and TRBJ2-2, is DTGVSQNPRHKITKRGQNVTFRCDPISEHNRLYWYRQTLGQGPEFLTYFQNEAQLEKSRLLSDRFSAERPKGSFSTLEIQRTEQGDSAMYLCARDAFGQGDTGELFFGEGSRLTVL.

The chain uses TRBV6-5 and TRBJ1-5; D uncertain. The length of the CDR3 is 13 residues. In germline, CDR1 is MNHEY, CDR2 SVGAGI. Between the trimmed V and J ends, which lost 5 bases and 7 bases, there was a span of 12 bases. The CDR3 is CASSVNTRQPQHF. The CDR3 region has the DNA TGTGCCAGCAGTGTAAATACTAGACAGCCCCAGCATTTT.

The rearrangement links TRBV18 to TRBJ1-5, with a possible D match to TRBD1 (6 bases). In germline, CDR1 is KGHSH, CDR2 LQKENI. V lost 3 bases and J 0 bases, leaving 9 bases between the germline ends. The CDR3 sequence is 15 residues long. The chain's CDR3 is CASSPQGPSNQPQHF. The CDR3 DNA reads as TGTGCCAGCTCACCGCAGGGGCCTAGCAATCAGCCCCAGCATTTT.

The chain employs TRBV5-4 and TRBJ2-5, with 7 bases identical to TRBD2. Per the germline V gene, CDR1 is SGHNT and CDR2 is YYREEE (reference sequence). The CDR3 extends over 14 amino acids. Trimming at V came to 0 bases and at J to 3 bases, leaving 2 bases not matched to a gene. The CDR3 loop reads CASSLGGGKETQYF. The DNA for the CDR3 is TGTGCCAGCAGCTTGGGGGGGGGTAAAGAGACCCAGTACTTC.

CDR3 sequence (DNA): TGTGCTAGTGGACGGAGGACAGGGGCGAGCTATGGCTACACCTTC. It yields the protein CASGRRTGASYGYTF. The gene calls are TRBV12-5 and TRBJ1-2, with TRBD1 matching over 9 bases. Unmatched junction bases numbered 9, after V lost 6 bases and J lost 4 bases. This CDR3 is 15 amino acids long. Per germline, CDR1 LGHNT and CDR2 FRNRAP.

The chain uses TRBV2 and TRBJ1-5; D possibly corresponds to TRBD1 (5 bases). There are 15 residues in the CDR3. The germline CDR1 and CDR2 sequences are SNHLY and FYNNEI. Trimming removed 4 bases at V and 11 bases at J, with 21 bases between. The CDR3 spells CASSVSRGGDLAQHF. CDR3 in DNA: TGTGCCAGCAGTGTCTCGAGGGGAGGGGATCTAGCCCAGCATTTT.

V and J are TRBV28 and TRBJ2-7, with 9 positions matching TRBD1. After removal of 5 bases from V and 1 base from J, the junction contained 6 bases not matched to a gene. The CDR3 loop spans 15 amino acids. Germline values: CDR1 MDHEN, CDR2 SYDVKM. The CDR3 DNA sequence: TGTGCCAGCAGTGTGACAGGGGGTAGGTCCTACGAGCAGTACTTC. Translation gives CASSVTGGRSYEQYF.